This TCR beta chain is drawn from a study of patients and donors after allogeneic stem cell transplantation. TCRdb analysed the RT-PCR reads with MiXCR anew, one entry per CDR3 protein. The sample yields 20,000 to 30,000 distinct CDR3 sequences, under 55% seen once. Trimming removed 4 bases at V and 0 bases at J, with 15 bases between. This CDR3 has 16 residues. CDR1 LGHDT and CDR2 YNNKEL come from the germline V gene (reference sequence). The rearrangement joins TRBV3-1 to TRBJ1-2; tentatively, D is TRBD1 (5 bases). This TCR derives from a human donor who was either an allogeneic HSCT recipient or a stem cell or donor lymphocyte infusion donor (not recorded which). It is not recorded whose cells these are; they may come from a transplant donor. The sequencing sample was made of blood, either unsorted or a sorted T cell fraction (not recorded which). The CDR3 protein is CASSPQGWGPNYGYTF. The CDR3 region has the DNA TGTGCCAGCAGCCCACAAGGATGGGGACCTAACTATGGCTACACCTTC.